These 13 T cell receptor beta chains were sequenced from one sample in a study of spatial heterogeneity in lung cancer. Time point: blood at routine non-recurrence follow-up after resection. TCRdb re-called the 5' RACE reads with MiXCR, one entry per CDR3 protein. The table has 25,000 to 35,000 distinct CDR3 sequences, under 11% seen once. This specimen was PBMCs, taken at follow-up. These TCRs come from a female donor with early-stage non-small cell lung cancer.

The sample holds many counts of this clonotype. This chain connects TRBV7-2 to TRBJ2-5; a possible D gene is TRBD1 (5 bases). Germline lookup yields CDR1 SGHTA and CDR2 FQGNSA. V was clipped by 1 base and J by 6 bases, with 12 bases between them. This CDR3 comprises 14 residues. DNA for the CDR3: TGTGCCAGCAGCTTAGAGGCAGGGCTGAAGACCCAGTACTTC. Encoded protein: CASSLEAGLKTQYF.

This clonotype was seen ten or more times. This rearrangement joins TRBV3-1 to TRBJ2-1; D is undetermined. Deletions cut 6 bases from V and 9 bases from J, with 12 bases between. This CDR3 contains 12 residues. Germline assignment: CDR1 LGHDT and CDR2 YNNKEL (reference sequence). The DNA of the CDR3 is TGTGCCAGCAGACACCACATGGGTGAGCAGTTCTTC. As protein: CASRHHMGEQFF.

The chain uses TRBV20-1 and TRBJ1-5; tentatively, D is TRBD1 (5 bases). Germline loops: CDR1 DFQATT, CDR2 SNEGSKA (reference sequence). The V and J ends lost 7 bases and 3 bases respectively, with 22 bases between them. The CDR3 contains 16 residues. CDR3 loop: CSVGEVWGRVNQPQHF. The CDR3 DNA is TGCAGTGTCGGAGAGGTATGGGGCCGTGTCAATCAGCCCCAGCATTTT.

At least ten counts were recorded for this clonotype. The CDR3: CASTTGTGVYNEQFF. As DNA, the CDR3 is TGTGCCAGCACCACGGGCACAGGGGTCTACAATGAGCAGTTCTTC. This chain connects TRBV12-3 or TRBV12-4 to TRBJ2-1, with TRBD1 matching 7 bases. This CDR3 has 15 residues. V trimming: 7 bases; J trimming: 3 bases; junction bases outside the gene matches: 9.

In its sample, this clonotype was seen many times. CDR3 nucleotide sequence: TGTGCCAGCAGCCAAGGTCTCCTGGGACAGGGAGTATATGGCTACACCTTC. It encodes CASSQGLLGQGVYGYTF. This sequence joins TRBV4-2 and TRBJ1-2; 9 nucleotides line up with TRBD1. The CDR3 covers 17 residues. Germline V gene data show CDR1 as LGHNA and CDR2 as YNFKEQ. Trimming cost V 1 base and J 5 bases; bases outside gene matches: 11.

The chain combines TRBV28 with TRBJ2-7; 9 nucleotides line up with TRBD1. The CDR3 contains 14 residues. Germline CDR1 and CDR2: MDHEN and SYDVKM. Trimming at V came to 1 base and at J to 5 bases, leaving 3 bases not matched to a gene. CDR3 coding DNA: TGTGCCAGCAGTTTATTGGGACAGGGAGACGAGCAGTACTTC. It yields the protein CASSLLGQGDEQYF.

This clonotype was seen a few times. The CDR3 bases are TGTGCCAGTAAGTCTAAAGGGACTCCCTACAATGAGCAGTTCTTC. Translation: CASKSKGTPYNEQFF. The gene calls are TRBV19 and TRBJ2-1; tentatively, D is TRBD2 (6 bases). The CDR3 contains 15 residues. CDR1 is LNHDA and CDR2 is SQIVND in the germline V gene (reference sequence). Trimming left V 7 bases short and J 2 bases short, with 15 bases between.

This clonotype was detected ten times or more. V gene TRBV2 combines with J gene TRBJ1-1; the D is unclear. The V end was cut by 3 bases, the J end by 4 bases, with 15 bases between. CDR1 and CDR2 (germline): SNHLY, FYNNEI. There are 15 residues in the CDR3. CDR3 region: CASSDLEVLLTEAFF. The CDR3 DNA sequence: TGTGCCAGCAGTGACCTAGAGGTTTTGCTCACTGAAGCTTTCTTT.

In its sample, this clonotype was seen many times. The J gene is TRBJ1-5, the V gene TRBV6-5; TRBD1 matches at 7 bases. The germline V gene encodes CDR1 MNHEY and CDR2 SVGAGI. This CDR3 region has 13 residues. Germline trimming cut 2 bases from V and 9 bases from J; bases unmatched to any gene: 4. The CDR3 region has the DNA TGTGCCAGCAGTTACAGGGGGCTTTGGCCCCAGCATTTT. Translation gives CASSYRGLWPQHF.

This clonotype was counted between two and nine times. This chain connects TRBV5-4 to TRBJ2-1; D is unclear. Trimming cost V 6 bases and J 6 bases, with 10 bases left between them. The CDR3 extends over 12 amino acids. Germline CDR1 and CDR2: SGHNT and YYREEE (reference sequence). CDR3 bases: TGTGCCAGCATCTCCGATAGCAATGAGCAGTTCTTC. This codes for CASISDSNEQFF. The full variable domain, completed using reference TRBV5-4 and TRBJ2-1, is ETGVTQSPTHLIKTRGQQVTLRCSSQSGHNTVSWYQQALGQGPQFIFQYYREEENGRGNFPPRFSGLQFPNYSSELNVNALELDDSALYLCASISDSNEQFFGPGTRLTVL.

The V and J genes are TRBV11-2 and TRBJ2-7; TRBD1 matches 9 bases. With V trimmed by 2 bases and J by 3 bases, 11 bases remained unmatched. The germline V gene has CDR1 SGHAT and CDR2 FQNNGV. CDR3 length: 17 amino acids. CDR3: CASSLRSGTGTNYEQYF. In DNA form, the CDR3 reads TGTGCCAGCAGCTTACGCTCCGGGACAGGGACGAACTACGAGCAGTACTTC.

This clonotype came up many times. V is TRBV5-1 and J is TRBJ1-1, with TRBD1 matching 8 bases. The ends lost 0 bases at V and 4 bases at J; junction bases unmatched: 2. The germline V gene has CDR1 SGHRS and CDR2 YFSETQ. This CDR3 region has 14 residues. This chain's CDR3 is CASSLGGTGTEAFF. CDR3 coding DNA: TGCGCCAGCAGCTTGGGAGGGACAGGCACTGAAGCTTTCTTT.

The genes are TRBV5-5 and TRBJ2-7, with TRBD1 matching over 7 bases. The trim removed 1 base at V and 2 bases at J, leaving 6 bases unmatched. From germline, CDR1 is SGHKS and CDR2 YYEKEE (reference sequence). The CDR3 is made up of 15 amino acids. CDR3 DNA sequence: TGTGCCAGCAGCTTGAGGACAGGAGGTACCTACGAGCAGTACTTC. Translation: CASSLRTGGTYEQYF.